The 22 T cell receptor beta chains below were found in one sample sequenced in a study of blood T cell repertoires in COVID-19. Profiling relied on immunoSEQ multiplex PCR, and the TCRdb table lists in-frame clones only, not all of them. The sample holds hundreds of thousands of clones, 88% seen once. The material sequenced was PBMCs or T cells enriched from blood (not recorded which). Source of these receptors: a woman aged 55-70 years in a cohort exposed to, infected with or recovered from COVID-19 (not recorded which).

The genes are TRBV10-3 and TRBJ2-2; 9 nucleotides line up with TRBD2. V was pared by 4 bases and J by 8 bases, with 8 bases of the junction left unmatched. This CDR3 region has 15 residues. The germline V gene encodes CDR1 ENHRY and CDR2 SYGVKD. CDR3 DNA: TGTGCCATCAGTGGGCGGGGACTAGCCGGAGGGGAGCTGTTTTTT. Protein sequence: CAISGRGLAGGELFF.

The chain has TRBV18 and TRBJ1-1, with 7 bases aligning to TRBD1. CDR1 and CDR2 from the germline V gene are KGHSH and LQKENI. The junction had 5 bases not matched to a gene; V was cut back by 3 bases and J by 1 base. The CDR3 runs 15 residues. DNA of the CDR3: TGTGCCAGCTCACCCACAGGGGTCGGGAACACTGAAGCTTTCTTT. Residues: CASSPTGVGNTEAFF.

This clone was picked up a small number of times. V and J are TRBV28 and TRBJ1-1; TRBD1 matches at 9 bases. CDR1 MDHEN and CDR2 SYDVKM come from the germline V gene. After removal of 5 bases from V and 12 bases from J, the junction contained 16 bases not matched to a gene. The CDR3 loop spans 15 amino acids. In DNA form, the CDR3 reads TGTGCCAGCAGTACCCAACCCGGGACAGGGCGTAAAACTTTCTTT. It encodes CASSTQPGTGRKTFF.

The chain is built from TRBV10-2 and TRBJ2-1; D ambiguous. The CDR3 covers 14 residues. The germline gives CDR1 WSHSY, CDR2 SAAADI. The V end lost 3 bases, the J end lost 6 bases, and 12 bases lay between the germline ends. In DNA form, the CDR3 reads TGCGCCAGCAGTGAATGGGCAGGAACCAATGAGCAGTTCTTC. Its protein is CASSEWAGTNEQFF.

CDR3 coding DNA: TGTGCCAGCAGCTCCACCGGGACAGGGCAGTTCTTC. Translation gives CASSSTGTGQFF. V is TRBV3-1 (or the pseudogene TRBV3-2) and J is TRBJ2-1; 8 bases map to TRBD1. Germline CDR1 LGHDT, CDR2 YNNKEL (reference sequence). V lost 5 bases and J lost 12; bases outside the gene matches: 6. This CDR3 comprises 12 residues.

This chain joins TRBV12-2 and TRBJ1-2. TRBV12-2 is termed a pseudogene. The length of the CDR3 is 16 residues. As DNA, the CDR3 is TGTGCAAGTCGCTTAGGAGGCTCGGGTATTAACTATGGCTACACCTTC. Residues: CASRLGGSGINYGYTF.

The chain links TRBV19 to TRBJ2-7; possible D gene TRBD1, 6 bases. CDR1 is LNHDA and CDR2 is SQIVND in the germline V gene (reference sequence). The CDR3 covers 15 residues. With 5 bases removed from V and 0 bases from J, the gap between germline ends came to 14 bases. CDR3 protein: CASSSGHPSSYEQYF. In DNA, the CDR3 is TGTGCCAGTAGTTCGGGACATCCGAGCTCCTACGAGCAGTACTTC. Filled out from reference TRBV19 and TRBJ2-7, the complete variable domain reads DGGITQSPKYLFRKEGQNVTLSCEQNLNHDAMYWYRQDPGQGLRLIYYSQIVNDFQKGDIAEGYSVSREKKESFPLTVTSAQKNPTAFYLCASSSGHPSSYEQYFGPGTRLTVT.

V is TRBV30 and J is TRBJ2-1, with 11 bases that match TRBD2. Germline assignment: CDR1 GTSNPN and CDR2 SVGIG (reference sequence). The CDR3 is 14 amino acids. With 4 bases clipped from V and 8 bases from J, the junction kept 7 bases outside the gene matches. The chain's CDR3 is CAWTLLAGAHEQFF. The CDR3 DNA reads as TGTGCCTGGACCCTACTAGCGGGAGCCCATGAGCAGTTCTTC.

This clone showed up just once. The sample contains more than one DNA sequence encoding this CDR3. CDR3 protein: CASSLGLRGYEQYF. The CDR3 region has the DNA TGTGCCAGCAGCTTAGGCCTCCGGGGCTACGAGCAGTACTTC. The chain joins TRBV7-2 to TRBJ2-7; TRBD2 might be the D (5 bases). In germline, CDR1 is SGHTA, CDR2 FQGNSA. The V end lost 1 base, the J end lost 3 bases, and 10 bases lay between the germline ends. The CDR3 has 14 amino acids.

The chain carries TRBV7-3 and TRBJ2-1, with 8 bases fitting TRBD2. J gave up 7 bases and V 5 bases, and 16 bases lay outside the gene matches. Germline CDR1 reads SGHTA; CDR2 reads FQGTGA. The CDR3 consists of 17 residues. The CDR3 coding sequence is TGTGCCAGCAGCCCACTCGGGCTAGCGGGTGGGGGGAATGAGCAGTTCTTC. As protein: CASSPLGLAGGGNEQFF.

The V call is TRBV11-1, the J call TRBJ2-3, with D perhaps TRBD2 (7 bases). The CDR3 length is 16 residues. Germline V lookup: CDR1 SGHAT, CDR2 FQDESV (reference sequence). V lost 1 base, J lost 3 bases, and 14 bases lay in between. CDR3 loop: CASSLEGGQITDTQYF. For the CDR3, the DNA is TGTGCCAGCAGCTTAGAGGGGGGGCAGATAACAGATACGCAGTATTTT.

The chain has TRBV6-5 and TRBJ2-7; D might be TRBD1 (6 bases). CDR1 is MNHEY, CDR2 SVGAGI, per germline. Trimming stripped 4 bases from V and 0 bases from J, with 10 bases between. The CDR3 loop spans 14 amino acids. CDR3 DNA: TGTGCCAGCAGTTTGCCGGGACACTCCTACGAGCAGTACTTC. This sequence encodes CASSLPGHSYEQYF.

The V gene is TRBV28, the J gene TRBJ2-7, with TRBD1 matching 10 bases. CDR3 length: 12 amino acids. Germline assignment: CDR1 MDHEN and CDR2 SYDVKM. Unmatched junction bases numbered 3, after V lost 11 bases and J lost 2 bases. The CDR3 sequence is CAATGGPYEQYF. DNA of the CDR3: TGTGCCGCGACAGGGGGCCCCTACGAGCAGTACTTC.

This chain links TRBV6-5 with TRBJ1-1, with a weak D call TRBD1 (5 bases). Between the trimmed V and J ends, which lost 5 bases and 1 base, there was a span of 11 bases. Germline values: CDR1 MNHEY, CDR2 SVGAGI. This CDR3 is 14 amino acids long. The CDR3 reads CASSTNRRNTEAFF. Here the CDR3 DNA reads TGTGCCAGCAGTACCAACAGGAGGAACACTGAAGCTTTCTTT.

This clone has only a few counts. The chain carries TRBV5-1 and TRBJ2-1; 11 bases line up with TRBD2. Germline V gene sequence: CDR1 SGHRS, CDR2 YFSETQ. The CDR3 totals 18 residues. Unmatched junction bases numbered 15, after V lost 4 bases and J lost 6 bases. The DNA for the CDR3 is TGCGCCAGCAGCGCCGGGACTAGCGGCTTCACGAAAGTCAATGAGCAGTTCTTC. Translating it yields CASSAGTSGFTKVNEQFF.

The chain uses TRBV7-2 and TRBJ1-1, with 7 bases lining up with TRBD1. After removal of 3 bases from V and 3 bases from J, the junction contained 7 bases not matched to a gene. CDR1 and CDR2 (germline): SGHTA, FQGNSA. The CDR3 extends over 15 amino acids. CDR3 DNA sequence: TGTGCCAGCAGCTTGACAGGGCGGCCTGACACTGAAGCTTTCTTT. This sequence encodes CASSLTGRPDTEAFF. Variable domain in full (rest from reference TRBV7-2 and TRBJ1-1): GAGVSQSPSNKVTEKGKDVELRCDPISGHTALYWYRQSLGQGLEFLIYFQGNSAPDKSGLPSDRFSAERTGGSVSTLTIQRTQQEDSAVYLCASSLTGRPDTEAFFGQGTRLTVV.

The table lists this clone with a count of one. V gene TRBV27 combines with J gene TRBJ2-1; D unresolved. V was shortened by 3 bases and J by 3 bases, with 3 bases between the two germline ends. The CDR3 is made up of 12 amino acids. Germline CDR1 MNHEY, CDR2 SMNVEV (reference sequence). The CDR3 coding sequence is TGTGCCAGCAGTTTCAACTACAATGAGCAGTTCTTC. Amino acid sequence: CASSFNYNEQFF.

This chain's CDR3 is CASSLPNYEQYF. The DNA for the CDR3 is TGTGCCAGCAGCTTACCCAACTACGAGCAGTACTTC. The chain recombines TRBV7-9 with TRBJ2-7; unclear D gene. V was clipped by 2 bases and J by 3 bases, with 5 bases between them. The CDR3 loop spans 12 amino acids. Germline V gene sequence: CDR1 SEHNR, CDR2 FQNEAQ (reference sequence).

The chain is built from TRBV4-1 and TRBJ1-3, with 11 bases aligning to TRBD1. This CDR3 is 19 amino acids long. The germline gives CDR1 MGHRA, CDR2 YSYEKL. With 4 bases clipped from V and 4 bases from J, the junction kept 15 bases outside the gene matches. CDR3 in amino acids: CASSRGMDRGQSRGNTIYF. The CDR3 DNA sequence: TGCGCCAGCAGCCGGGGTATGGACAGGGGGCAGTCGAGGGGAAACACCATATATTTT.

The chain couples TRBV19 to TRBJ2-3; 8 bases agree with TRBD2. This CDR3 is built from 15 residues. Germline-derived CDR1 and CDR2 are LNHDA and SQIVND (reference sequence). Losses at the gene ends were 3 bases for V and 6 bases for J; bases not matched to a gene: 8. The chain's CDR3 is CASSMRAGEGDTQYF. DNA of the CDR3: TGTGCCAGTAGTATGCGAGCGGGAGAGGGCGATACGCAGTATTTT.

V usage is TRBV6-2 or TRBV6-3 and J usage is TRBJ2-7; possible D gene TRBD2, 6 bases. Germline V lookup: CDR1 MNHEY, CDR2 SVGEGT. The ends were cut back, 2 bases at V and 6 bases at J, with 14 bases in the middle. The CDR3 is 14 amino acids. The chain's CDR3 is CASSYGLISGEQYF. CDR3 nucleotide sequence: TGTGCCAGCAGTTACGGGCTTATTAGCGGCGAGCAGTACTTC.

CDR3 amino acids: CATSDRFLGELFF. CDR3 coding DNA: TGTGCCACCAGTGACCGGTTCCTCGGGGAGCTGTTTTTT. This sequence joins TRBV24-1 and TRBJ2-2, with no clear D. The germline CDR1 and CDR2 sequences are KGHDR and SFDVKD. The V and J ends lost 4 bases and 7 bases respectively, with 9 bases between them. This CDR3 region has 13 residues.